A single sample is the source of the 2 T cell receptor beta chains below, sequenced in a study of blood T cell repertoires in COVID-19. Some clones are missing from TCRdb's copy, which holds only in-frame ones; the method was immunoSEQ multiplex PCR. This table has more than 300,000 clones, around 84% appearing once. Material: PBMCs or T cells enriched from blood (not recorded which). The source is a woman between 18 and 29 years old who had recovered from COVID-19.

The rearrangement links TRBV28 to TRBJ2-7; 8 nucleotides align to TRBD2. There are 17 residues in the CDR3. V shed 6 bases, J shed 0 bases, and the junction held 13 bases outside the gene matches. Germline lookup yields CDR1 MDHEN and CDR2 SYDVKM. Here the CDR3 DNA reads TGTGCCAGCAGGTTACCTTTGAAGCGGGAGAGCTCCTACGAGCAGTACTTC. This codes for CASRLPLKRESSYEQYF.

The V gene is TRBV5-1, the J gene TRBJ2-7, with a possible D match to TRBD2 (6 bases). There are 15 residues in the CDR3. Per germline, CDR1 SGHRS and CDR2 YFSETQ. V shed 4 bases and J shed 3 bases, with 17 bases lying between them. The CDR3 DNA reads TGCGCCAGCAGCCCTAACCGGGGGTCCAGCTACGAGCAGTACTTC. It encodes CASSPNRGSSYEQYF.